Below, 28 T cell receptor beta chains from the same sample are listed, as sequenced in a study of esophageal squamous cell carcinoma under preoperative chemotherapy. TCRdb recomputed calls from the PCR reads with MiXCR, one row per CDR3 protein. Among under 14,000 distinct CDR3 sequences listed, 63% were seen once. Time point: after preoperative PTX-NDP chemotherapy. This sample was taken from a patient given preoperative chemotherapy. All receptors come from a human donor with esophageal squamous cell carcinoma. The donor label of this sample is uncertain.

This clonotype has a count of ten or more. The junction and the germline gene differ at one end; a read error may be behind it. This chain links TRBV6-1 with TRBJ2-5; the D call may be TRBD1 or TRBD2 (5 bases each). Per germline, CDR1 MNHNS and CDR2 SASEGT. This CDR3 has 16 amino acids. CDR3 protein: CASGGFGGRDQETQYF. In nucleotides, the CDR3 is TGTGCCAGCGGGGGATTTGGGGGACGCGACCAAGAGACGCAGTATTTC.

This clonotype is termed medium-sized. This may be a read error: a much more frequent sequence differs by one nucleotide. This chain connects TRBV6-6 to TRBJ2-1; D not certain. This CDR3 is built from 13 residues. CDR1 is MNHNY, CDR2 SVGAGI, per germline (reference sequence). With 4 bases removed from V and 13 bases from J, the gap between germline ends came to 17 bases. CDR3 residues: CASSWQQQETQFF. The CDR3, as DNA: TGTGCCAGCAGTTGGCAGCAACAAGAGACCCAGTTCTTC.

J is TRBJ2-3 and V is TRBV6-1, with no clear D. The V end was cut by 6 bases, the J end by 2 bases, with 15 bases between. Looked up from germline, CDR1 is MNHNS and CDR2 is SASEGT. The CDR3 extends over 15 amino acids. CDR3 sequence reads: CASRIGPATTDTQYF. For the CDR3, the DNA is TGTGCCAGCAGGATAGGACCCGCAACCACAGATACGCAGTATTTT.

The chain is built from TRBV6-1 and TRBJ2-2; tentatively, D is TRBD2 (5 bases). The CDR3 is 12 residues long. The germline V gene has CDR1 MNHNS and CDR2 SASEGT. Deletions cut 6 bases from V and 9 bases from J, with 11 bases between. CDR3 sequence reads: CASRTIYRELFF. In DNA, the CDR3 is TGTGCCAGCAGGACTATCTACAGGGAGCTGTTTTTT.

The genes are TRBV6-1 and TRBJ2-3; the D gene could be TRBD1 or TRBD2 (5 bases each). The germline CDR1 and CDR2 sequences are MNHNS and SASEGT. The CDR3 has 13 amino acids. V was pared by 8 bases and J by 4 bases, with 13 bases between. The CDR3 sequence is CASRPLGADTQYF. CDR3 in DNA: TGTGCCAGCCGCCCTTTGGGGGCAGATACGCAGTATTTT.

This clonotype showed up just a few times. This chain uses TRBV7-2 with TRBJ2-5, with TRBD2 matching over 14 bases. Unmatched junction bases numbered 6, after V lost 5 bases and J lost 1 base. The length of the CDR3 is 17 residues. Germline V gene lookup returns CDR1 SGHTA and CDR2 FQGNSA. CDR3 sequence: CASSPHGLAGGQETQYF. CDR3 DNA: TGTGCCAGCAGCCCACACGGACTAGCGGGAGGCCAAGAGACCCAGTACTTC. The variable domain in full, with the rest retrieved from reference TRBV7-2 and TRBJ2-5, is GAGVSQSPSNKVTEKGKDVELRCDPISGHTALYWYRQSLGQGLEFLIYFQGNSAPDKSGLPSDRFSAERTGGSVSTLTIQRTQQEDSAVYLCASSPHGLAGGQETQYFGPGTRLLVL.

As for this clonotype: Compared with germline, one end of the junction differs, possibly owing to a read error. The CDR3 bases are TGCGCCAGCAGTGAGTTTGGAGTTGCGCAGTTTTTT. Its translation is CASSEFGVAQFF. This chain connects TRBV10-2 to TRBJ2-1; D is unresolved. The CDR3 consists of 12 residues. Germline lookup yields CDR1 WSHSY and CDR2 SAAADI.

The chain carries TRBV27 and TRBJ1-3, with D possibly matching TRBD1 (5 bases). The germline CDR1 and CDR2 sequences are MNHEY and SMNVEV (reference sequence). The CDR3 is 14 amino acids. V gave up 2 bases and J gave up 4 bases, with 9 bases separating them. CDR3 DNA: TGTGCCAGCAGTTTAAGGCAGGGAGGAAACACCATATATTTT. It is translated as CASSLRQGGNTIYF.

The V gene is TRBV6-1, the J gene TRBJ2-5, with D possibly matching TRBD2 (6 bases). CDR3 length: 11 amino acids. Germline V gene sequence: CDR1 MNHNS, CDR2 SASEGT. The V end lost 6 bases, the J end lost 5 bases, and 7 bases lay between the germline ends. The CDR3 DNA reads TGTGCCAGCAGGCGGGGTGAGACCCAGTACTTC. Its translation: CASRRGETQYF.

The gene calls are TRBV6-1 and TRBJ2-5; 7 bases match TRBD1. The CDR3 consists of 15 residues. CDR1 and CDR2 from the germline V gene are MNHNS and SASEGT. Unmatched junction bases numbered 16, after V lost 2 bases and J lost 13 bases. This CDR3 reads CASSELNGQEDALYF. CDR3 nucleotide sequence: TGTGCCAGCAGTGAATTGAATGGACAGGAAGATGCCCTGTACTTC.

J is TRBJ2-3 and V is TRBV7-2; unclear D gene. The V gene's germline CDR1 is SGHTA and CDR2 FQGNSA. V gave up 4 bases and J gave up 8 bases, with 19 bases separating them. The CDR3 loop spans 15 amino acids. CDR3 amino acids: CASSSYTRLLGTQYF. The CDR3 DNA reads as TGTGCCAGCAGCTCCTACACCCGTTTACTGGGTACGCAGTATTTT.

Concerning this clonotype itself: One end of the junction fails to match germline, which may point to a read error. CDR3 sequence: CGRGDGGGGKETQYF. In nucleotides, the CDR3 is TGTGGCAGGGGTGACGGGGGCGGGGGCAAAGAGACGCAGTACTTT. V gene TRBV6-4 combines with J gene TRBJ2-3; tentative D call: TRBD2 (7 bases). The CDR3 covers 15 residues. The germline V gene encodes CDR1 MRHNA and CDR2 SNTAGT.

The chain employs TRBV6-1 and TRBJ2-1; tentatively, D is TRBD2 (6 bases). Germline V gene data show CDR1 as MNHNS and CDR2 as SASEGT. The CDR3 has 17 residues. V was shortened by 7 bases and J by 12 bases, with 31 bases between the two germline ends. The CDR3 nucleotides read TGTGCCAGCATCGCGGGTAGCGGAGACCTCAGCACAGATACGCAGTTCTTC. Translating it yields CASIAGSGDLSTDTQFF.

This CDR3 is CASSPGGLADTQYF. The CDR3 region has the DNA TGTGCCAGCAGCCCCGGGGGCCTGGCAGATACGCAGTATTTT. The chain recombines TRBV6-1 with TRBJ2-3, with D possibly called TRBD1 or TRBD2 (6 bases each). Trimming took off 6 bases at V and 4 bases at J, with 14 bases between the two ends. The CDR3 is 14 residues long. The germline CDR1 and CDR2 sequences are MNHNS and SASEGT.

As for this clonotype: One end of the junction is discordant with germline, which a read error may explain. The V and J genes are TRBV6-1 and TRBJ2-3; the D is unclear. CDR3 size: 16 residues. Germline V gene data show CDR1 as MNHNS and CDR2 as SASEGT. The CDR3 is CASSELWVRATDTQYF. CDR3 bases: TGTGCCAGCAGTGAATTGTGGGTAAGAGCCACAGATACGCAGTATTTC.

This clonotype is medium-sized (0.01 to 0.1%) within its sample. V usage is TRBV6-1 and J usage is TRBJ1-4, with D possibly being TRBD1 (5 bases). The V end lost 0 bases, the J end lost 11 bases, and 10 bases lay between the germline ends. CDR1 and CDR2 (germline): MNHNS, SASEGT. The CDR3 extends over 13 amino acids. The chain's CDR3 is CASSEAGVGKLFF. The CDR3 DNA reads TGTGCCAGCAGTGAAGCGGGGGTGGGGAAACTGTTTTTT.

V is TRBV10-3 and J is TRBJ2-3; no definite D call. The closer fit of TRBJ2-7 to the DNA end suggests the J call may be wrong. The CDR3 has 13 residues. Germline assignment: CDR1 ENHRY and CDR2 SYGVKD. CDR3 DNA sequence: TGTGCCACCGGGCACTGTAGCACAAATACGCAGTACTTC. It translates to CATGHCSTNTQYF.

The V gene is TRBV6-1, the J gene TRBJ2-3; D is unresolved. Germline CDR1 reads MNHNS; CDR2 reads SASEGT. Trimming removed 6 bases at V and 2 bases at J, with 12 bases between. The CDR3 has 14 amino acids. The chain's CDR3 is CASSLNRYTDTQYF. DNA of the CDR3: TGTGCCAGCAGCCTCAACCGATACACAGATACGCAGTATTTT.

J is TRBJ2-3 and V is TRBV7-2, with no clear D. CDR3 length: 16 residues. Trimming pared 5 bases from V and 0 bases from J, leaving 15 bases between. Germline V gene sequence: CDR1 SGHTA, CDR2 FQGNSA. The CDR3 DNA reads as TGTGCCAGCAGCCCAAGCCCAACCGCTAGCACAGATACGCAGTATTTT. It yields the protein CASSPSPTASTDTQYF.

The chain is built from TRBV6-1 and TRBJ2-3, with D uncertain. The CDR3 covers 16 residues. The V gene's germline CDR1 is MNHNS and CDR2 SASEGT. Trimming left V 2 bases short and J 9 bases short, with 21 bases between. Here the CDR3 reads CASSELWGCYKNTQYF. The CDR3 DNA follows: TGTGCCAGCAGTGAATTGTGGGGATGCTACAAAAACACGCAGTATTTT.

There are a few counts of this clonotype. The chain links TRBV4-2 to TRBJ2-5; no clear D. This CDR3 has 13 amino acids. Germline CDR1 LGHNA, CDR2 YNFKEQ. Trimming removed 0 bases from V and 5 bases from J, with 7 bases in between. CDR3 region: CASSQEGRETQYF. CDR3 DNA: TGTGCCAGCAGCCAAGAGGGAAGGGAGACCCAGTACTTC.

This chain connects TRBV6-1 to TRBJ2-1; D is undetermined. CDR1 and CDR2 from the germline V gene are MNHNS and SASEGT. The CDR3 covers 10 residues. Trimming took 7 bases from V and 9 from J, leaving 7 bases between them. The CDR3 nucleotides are TGTGCCAGCAACGACGGTGAGCAGTTCTTC. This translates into CASNDGEQFF.

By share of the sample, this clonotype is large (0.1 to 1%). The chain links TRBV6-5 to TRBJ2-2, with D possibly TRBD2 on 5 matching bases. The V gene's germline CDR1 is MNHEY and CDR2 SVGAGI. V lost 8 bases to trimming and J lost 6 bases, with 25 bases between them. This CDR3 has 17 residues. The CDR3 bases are TGTGCCAGCGATGCGCGGGCGGACTTTTTTGGGGCCGGGGAGCTGTTTTTT. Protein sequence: CASDARADFFGAGELFF.

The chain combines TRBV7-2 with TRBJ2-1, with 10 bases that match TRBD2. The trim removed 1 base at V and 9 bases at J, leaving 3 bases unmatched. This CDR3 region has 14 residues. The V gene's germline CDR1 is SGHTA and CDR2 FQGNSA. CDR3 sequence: CASSLGLAGVEQFF. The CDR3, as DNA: TGTGCCAGCAGCTTAGGGCTAGCGGGAGTTGAGCAGTTCTTC. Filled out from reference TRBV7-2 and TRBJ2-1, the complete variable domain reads GAGVSQSPSNKVTEKGKDVELRCDPISGHTALYWYRQSLGQGLEFLIYFQGNSAPDKSGLPSDRFSAERTGGSVSTLTIQRTQQEDSAVYLCASSLGLAGVEQFFGPGTRLTVL.

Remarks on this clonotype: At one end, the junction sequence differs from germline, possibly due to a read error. The CDR3 bases are TGTGCCAGCAGTTCATTAGGCTGCGACCCAGATACCCAGTATTTT. Its protein product is CASSSLGCDPDTQYF. The rearrangement links TRBV6-5 to TRBJ2-3; D not certain. Germline V gene data show CDR1 as MNHEY and CDR2 as SVGAGI. The CDR3 contains 15 residues.

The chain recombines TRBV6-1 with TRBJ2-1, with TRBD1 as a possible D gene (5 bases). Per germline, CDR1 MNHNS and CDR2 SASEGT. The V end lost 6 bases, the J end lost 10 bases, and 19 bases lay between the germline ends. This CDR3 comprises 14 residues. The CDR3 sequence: CASSVQLGAYEQFF. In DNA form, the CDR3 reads TGTGCCAGCAGCGTACAGCTAGGGGCCTACGAGCAGTTCTTC.

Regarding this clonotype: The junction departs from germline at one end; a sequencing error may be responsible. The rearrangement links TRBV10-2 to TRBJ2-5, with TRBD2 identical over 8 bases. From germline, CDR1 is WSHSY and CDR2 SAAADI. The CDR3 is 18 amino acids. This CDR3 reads CASSESYSGGFDKETQYF. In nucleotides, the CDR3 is TGCGCCAGCAGTGAGTCGTATTCGGGGGGGTTCGACAAAGAGACGCAGTATTTC.

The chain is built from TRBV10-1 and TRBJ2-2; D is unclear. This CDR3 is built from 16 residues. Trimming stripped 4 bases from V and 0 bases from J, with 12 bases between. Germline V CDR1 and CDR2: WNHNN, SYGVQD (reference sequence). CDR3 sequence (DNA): TGCGCCAGCAGTGTCAGGTCCTCCGCGAACACCGGGGAGCTGTTTTTT. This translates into CASSVRSSANTGELFF.